The present entry profiles one T cell receptor beta chain with its context. This clone appeared a few times. Which antigen it targets is not known. As a mouse receptor, it takes its gene names and germline sequences from the mouse. Pooled mouse cutaneous lymph node cells were stained for CD4, CD8alpha, NKG2D, NKG2ACE and other markers, then sorted on a BD Influx. The sample comes from a study of CD8+ T cells in alopecia areata (dated by TCRdb to 2017 to 2018). Regarding the complete study: Female C3H/HeJ recipients, 7-10 weeks old, were grafted with skin from C3H/HeJ donors with spontaneous alopecia (about 6-13 months old). RNA was extracted with the PAXgene miRNA kit for fixed scalp, the miRNeasy kit for PBMCs, and the RNeasy kit for mouse skin. Human TCRbeta sequencing covered scalp tissue and sorted CD4+ and CD8+ peripheral blood T cells from patchy and totalis/universalis alopecia areata patients and healthy controls. TCRbeta CDR3 regions were amplified by immunoSEQ multiplex PCR using 35 Vbeta forward and 13 Jbeta reverse primers. Clonality in the scalp was compared among normal scalp (n=4), patchy alopecia areata scalp (n=8), and alopecia totalis/universalis scalp (n=8). The study used high-throughput TCRbeta sequencing to examine T cell clonal expansion in alopecia areata, in both the C3H/HeJ mouse model and human patients. What the study reported, not specific to this receptor: Compared with mice, TCR sequences shared between patients were less clear, possibly partly because of HLA diversity across the patient population. Resident alphabeta T cells in normal human skin are also sequenced, complicating scalp TCR repertoire analysis, unlike mouse skin dominated by gammadelta T cells. Lesional scalp, especially in alopecia totalis/universalis, showed higher clonality and more expanded CD8+ clones than normal scalp, suggesting antigenic drive.

Libraries came from the immunoSEQ multiplex PCR assay. RNA was extracted from all samples and reverse transcribed into cDNA as template for TCR sequencing. First-strand cDNA was synthesized with SuperScript III using a 2:1 mix of oligo-dT and random hexamers. A synthetic immune receptor repertoire was used to gauge amplification bias, and whatever bias remained was removed computationally. Sequencing of the libraries was done on Illumina HiSeq using 60 bp reads that spanned the CDR3 and were read from J toward V. In the authors' own workflow: Raw reads were preprocessed to remove errors, and CDR3 was defined by IMGT conventions from the conserved cysteine to phenylalanine. Clonality was computed as 1 minus the Shannon entropy, with the entropy normalized by log2 of the number of productive unique TCRs. Whether scalp clones were CD4 or CD8 was inferred by matching scalp TCRbeta sequences against CD4 and CD8 repertoires sorted from blood. In TCRdb, the immuneACCESS table is reduced to in-frame sequences with V and J assigned. These tables do not hold every clone; where another copy was compared, an unresolved V gene accounts for under half, and the others remain unexplained. For V, J and clone size, that table is used; D and trimming come from the DNA. This sample shows over 250,000 clones, and none of them turns up only once. Approximately 1.2% of the sample belongs to the ten largest clones.

Sequencing input: CD4+ T cells sorted from a lymph node. The source is a C3H/HeJ mouse with alopecia areata. The MHC haplotype that this mouse strain carries is H2-k.

CDR3 region: CASTPGTNPNSDYTF. CDR3 DNA (partial): TGTGCCAGCACTCCCGGGACAAACCCAAACTCC. In this chain, TRBV19 is recombined with TRBJ1-2; possibly the D gene is TRBD1, per 6 matching bases. The observed sequence ends 4 residues before the CDR3 terminus, with the missing tail filled in from the germline J gene. V drops 6 bases and J drops 0 bases, leaving 15 bases in between. Looking up the germline V gene (reference sequence) yields CDR1 FNHDT and CDR2 SITEND. The CDR3 runs 15 amino acids, cysteine and phenylalanine included. Shown are 33 bases from within the CDR3, in frame from base 1.